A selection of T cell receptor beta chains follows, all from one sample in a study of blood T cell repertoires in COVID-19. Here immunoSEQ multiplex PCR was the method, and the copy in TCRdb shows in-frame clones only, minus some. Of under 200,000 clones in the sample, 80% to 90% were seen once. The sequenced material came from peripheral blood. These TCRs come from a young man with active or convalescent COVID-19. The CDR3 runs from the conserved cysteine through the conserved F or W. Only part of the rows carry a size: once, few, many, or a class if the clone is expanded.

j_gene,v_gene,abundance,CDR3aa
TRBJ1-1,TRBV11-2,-,CASSFRKSRGTEAFF
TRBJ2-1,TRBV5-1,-,CASSLKEGAPEQFF
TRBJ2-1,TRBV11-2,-,CASSLTSGRDEQFF
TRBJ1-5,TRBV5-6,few,CASSLAQGNQPQHF
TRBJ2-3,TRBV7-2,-,CASSLRGTSGYSTDTQYF
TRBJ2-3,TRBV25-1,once,CASSPPGPDTQYF
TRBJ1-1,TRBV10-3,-,CAISGKDRGNTEAFF
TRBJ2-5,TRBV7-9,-,CASSEPFGRGETQYF
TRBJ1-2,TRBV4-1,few,CASSQLGSGANYGYTF
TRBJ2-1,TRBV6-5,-,CASRAGLLGNNEQFF
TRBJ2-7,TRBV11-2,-,CASSFGQTYEQYF
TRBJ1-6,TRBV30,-,CAWSVGGEYNSPLHF
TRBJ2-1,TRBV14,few,CASSHWGQGSYNEQFF
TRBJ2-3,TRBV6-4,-,CASSPWGPDRGGDTQYF
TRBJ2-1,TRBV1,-,CTSSYFGAYNEQFF
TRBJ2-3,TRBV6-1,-,CASSEVRRRTDTQYF
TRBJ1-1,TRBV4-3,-,CASSTQPGGTEAFF
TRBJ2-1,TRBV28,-,CASSQTGSARNEQFF
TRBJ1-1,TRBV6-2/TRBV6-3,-,CASSYQAFLGASLKAEAFF
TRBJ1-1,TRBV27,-,CASSFGTGSTEAFF
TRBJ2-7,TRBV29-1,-,CSGYDSYEQYF
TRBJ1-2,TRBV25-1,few,CASSVGTGSNGYTF
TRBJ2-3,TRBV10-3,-,CAISLTGADTQYF
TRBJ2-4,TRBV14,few,CASSQARREASLAKNIQYF
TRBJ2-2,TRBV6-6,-,CASSKRGGLNTGELFF
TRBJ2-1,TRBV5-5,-,CASSLNKGDNEQFF
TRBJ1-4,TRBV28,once,CASSRGWTNEKLFF
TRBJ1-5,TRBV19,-,CASSTGPGGGQPQHF
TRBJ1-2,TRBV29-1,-,CSVRTGGYGYTF
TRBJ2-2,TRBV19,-,CASTIGGMNTGELFF
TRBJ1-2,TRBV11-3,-,CASSPRGTEEGYTF
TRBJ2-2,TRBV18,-,CASSPPAGGLNTGELFF
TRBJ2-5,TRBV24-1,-,CATSDSAGGFEETQYF
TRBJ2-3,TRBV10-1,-,CASLLAGPDTQYF
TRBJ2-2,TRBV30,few,CAQGSGRLGELFF
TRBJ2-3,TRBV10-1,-,CASQLAGGPGDTQYF
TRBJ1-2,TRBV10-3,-,CAISESTQGSGYTF
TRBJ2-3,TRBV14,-,CASSRDGWRGGGTDTQYF
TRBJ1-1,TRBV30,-,CAWSRSAGRTEAFF
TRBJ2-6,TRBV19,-,CASSGTGASSGANVLTF
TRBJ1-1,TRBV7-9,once,CAGLTPSSYSTEAFF
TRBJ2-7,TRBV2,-,CASRDNGQGRYEQYF
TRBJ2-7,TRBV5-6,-,CASSLVQGAYEQYF
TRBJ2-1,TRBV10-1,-,CASSAGLAGMSSYNEQFF
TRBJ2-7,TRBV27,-,CASSFQTGSYEQYF